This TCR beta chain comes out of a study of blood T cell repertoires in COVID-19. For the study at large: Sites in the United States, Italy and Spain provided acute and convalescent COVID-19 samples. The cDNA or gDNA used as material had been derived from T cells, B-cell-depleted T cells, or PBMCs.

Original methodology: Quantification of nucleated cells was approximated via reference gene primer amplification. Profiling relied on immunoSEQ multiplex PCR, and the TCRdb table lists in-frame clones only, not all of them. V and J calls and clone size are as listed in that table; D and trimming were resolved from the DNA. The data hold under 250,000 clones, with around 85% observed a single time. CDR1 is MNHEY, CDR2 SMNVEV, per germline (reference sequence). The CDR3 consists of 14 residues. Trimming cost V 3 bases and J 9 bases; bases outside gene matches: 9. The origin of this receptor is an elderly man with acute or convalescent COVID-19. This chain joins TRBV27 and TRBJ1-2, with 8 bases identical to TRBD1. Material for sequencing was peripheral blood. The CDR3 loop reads CASSFADRGSSYTF. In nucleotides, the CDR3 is TGTGCCAGCAGTTTTGCCGACAGGGGTAGTAGCTACACCTTC.